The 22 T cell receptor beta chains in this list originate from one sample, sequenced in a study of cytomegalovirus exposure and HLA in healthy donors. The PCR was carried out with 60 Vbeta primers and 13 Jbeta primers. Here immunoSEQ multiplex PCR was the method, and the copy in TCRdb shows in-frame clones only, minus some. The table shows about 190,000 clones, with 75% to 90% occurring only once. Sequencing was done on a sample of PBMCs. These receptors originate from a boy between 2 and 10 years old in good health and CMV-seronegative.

The CDR3 loop reads CASSSRGRSYEQYF. The CDR3 nucleotides read TGTGCCAGCAGTTCCAGGGGCCGCTCCTACGAGCAGTACTTC. The chain is built from TRBV27 and TRBJ2-7; possibly TRBD1 for D (6 bases). V gave up 4 bases and J gave up 0 bases, with 10 bases separating them. The CDR3 is made up of 14 amino acids. Germline V gene lookup returns CDR1 MNHEY and CDR2 SMNVEV (reference sequence).

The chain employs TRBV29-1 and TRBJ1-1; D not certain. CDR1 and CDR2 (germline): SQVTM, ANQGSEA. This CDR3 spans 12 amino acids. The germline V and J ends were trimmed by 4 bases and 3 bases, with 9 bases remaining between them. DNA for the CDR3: TGCAGCGTTGTTGACACCTACACTGAAGCTTTCTTT. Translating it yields CSVVDTYTEAFF.

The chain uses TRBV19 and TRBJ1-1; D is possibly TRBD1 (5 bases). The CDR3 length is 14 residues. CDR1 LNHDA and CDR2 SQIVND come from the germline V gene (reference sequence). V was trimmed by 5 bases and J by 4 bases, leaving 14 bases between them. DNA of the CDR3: TGTGCCAGTAGTTATGAGGGGCGGGGCACTGAAGCTTTCTTT. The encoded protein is CASSYEGRGTEAFF.

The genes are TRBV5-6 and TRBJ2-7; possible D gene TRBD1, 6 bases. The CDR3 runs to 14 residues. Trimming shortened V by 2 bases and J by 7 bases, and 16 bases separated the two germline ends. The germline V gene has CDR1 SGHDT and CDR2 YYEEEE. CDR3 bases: TGTGCCAGCAGCTTCGGTGGGACACCCTGGGAGCAGTACTTC. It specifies CASSFGGTPWEQYF.

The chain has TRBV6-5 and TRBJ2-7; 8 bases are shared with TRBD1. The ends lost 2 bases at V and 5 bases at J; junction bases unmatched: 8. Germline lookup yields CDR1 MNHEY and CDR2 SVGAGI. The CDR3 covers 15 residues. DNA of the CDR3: TGTGCCAGCAGTTACGCAGGGGGCGGTGGCCACGAGCAGTACTTC. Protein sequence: CASSYAGGGGHEQYF.

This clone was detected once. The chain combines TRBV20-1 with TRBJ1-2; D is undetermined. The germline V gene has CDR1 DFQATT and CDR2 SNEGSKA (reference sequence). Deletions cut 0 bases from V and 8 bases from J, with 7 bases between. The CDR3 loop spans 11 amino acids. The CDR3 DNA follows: TGCAGTGCTAGAGATCTTTTCGGCTACACCTTC. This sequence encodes CSARDLFGYTF.

The DNA of the CDR3 is TGTGCCAGCAGCTTAACTGTAAGCTCGCTTAATGAGCAGTTCTTC. Residues: CASSLTVSSLNEQFF. The rearrangement uses TRBV7-3 and TRBJ2-1; the D is unclear. V was pared by 0 bases and J by 7 bases, with 13 bases between. Germline V gene lookup returns CDR1 SGHTA and CDR2 FQGTGA. The CDR3 consists of 15 residues.

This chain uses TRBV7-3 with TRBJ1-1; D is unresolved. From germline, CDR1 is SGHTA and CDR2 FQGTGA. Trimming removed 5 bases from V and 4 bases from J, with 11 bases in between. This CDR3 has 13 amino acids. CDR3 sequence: CASSLTDTTEAFF. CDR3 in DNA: TGTGCCAGCAGCCTCACAGACACCACTGAAGCTTTCTTT.

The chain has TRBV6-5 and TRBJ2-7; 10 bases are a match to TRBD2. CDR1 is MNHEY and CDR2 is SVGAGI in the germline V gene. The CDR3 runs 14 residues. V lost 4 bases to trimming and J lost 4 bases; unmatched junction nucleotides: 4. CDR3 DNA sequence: TGTGCCAGCAGTTTGGGACTAGCGTCGTACGAGCAGTACTTC. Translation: CASSLGLASYEQYF.

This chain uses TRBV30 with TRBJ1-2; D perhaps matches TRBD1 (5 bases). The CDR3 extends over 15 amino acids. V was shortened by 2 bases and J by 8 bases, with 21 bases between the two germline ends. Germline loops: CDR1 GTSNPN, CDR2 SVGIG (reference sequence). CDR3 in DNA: TGTGCCTGGAGTCTGGGGGGACCTCAGGGCTACGGCTACACCTTC. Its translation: CAWSLGGPQGYGYTF.

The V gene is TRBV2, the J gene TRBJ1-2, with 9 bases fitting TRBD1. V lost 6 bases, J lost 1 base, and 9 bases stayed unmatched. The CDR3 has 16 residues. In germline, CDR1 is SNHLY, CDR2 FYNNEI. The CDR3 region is CASSFKRTGDNYGYTF. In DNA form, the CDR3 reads TGTGCCAGCAGCTTCAAGAGGACAGGGGATAACTATGGCTACACCTTC.

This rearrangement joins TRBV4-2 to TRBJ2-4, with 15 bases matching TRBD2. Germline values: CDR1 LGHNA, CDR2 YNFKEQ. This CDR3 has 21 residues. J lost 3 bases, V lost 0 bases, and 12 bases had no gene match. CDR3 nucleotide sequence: TGTGCCAGCAGCCAAGATAATATAGGACTAGCGGGAGGGCCTAGCAAAAACATTCAGTACTTC. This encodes CASSQDNIGLAGGPSKNIQYF.

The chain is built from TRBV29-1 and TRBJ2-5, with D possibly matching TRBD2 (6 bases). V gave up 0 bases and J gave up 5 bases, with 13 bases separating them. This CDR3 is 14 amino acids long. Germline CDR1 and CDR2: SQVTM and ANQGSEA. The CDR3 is CSVEETRGWETQYF. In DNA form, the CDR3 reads TGCAGCGTTGAAGAGACGCGGGGATGGGAGACCCAGTACTTC.

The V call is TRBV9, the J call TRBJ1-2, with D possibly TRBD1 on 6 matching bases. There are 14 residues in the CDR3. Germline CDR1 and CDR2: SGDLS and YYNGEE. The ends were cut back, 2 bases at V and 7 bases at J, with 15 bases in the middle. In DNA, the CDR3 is TGTGCCAGCAGCGTCGAACAGGGTGGGAGTGGCTACACCTTC. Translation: CASSVEQGGSGYTF. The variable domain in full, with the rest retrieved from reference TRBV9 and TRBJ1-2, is DSGVTQTPKHLITATGQRVTLRCSPRSGDLSVYWYQQSLDQGLQFLIQYYNGEERAKGNILERFSAQQFPDLHSELNLSSLELGDSALYFCASSVEQGGSGYTFGSGTRLTVV.

This CDR3 reads CASSLGIRGQTDTQYF. DNA for the CDR3: TGTGCCAGCAGCTTAGGGATAAGGGGTCAGACAGATACGCAGTATTTT. The J gene is TRBJ2-3, the V gene TRBV7-9; perhaps TRBD1 as D (5 bases). CDR1 is SEHNR, CDR2 FQNEAQ, per germline (reference sequence). V was trimmed by 1 base and J by 3 bases, leaving 14 bases between them. This CDR3 is 16 amino acids long.

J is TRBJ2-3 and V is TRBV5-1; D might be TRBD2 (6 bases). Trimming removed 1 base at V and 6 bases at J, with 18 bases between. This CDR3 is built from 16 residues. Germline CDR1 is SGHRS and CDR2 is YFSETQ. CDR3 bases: TGCGCCAGCAGCTTGTATTTGGCGGGGTCCGGGGATACGCAGTATTTT. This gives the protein CASSLYLAGSGDTQYF.

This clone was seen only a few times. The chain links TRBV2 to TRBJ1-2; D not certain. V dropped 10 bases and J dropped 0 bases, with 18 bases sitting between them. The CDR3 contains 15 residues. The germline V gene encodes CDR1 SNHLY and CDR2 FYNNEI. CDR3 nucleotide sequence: TGTGCCACGGAGGGCGGTCTAACTACTAACTATGGCTACACCTTC. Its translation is CATEGGLTTNYGYTF.

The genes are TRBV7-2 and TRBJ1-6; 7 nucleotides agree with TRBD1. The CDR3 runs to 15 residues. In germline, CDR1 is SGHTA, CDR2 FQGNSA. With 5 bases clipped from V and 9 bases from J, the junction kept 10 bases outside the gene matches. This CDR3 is CASSLTGAHGSPLHF. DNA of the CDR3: TGTGCCAGCAGCCTAACAGGGGCGCACGGTTCACCCCTCCACTTT.

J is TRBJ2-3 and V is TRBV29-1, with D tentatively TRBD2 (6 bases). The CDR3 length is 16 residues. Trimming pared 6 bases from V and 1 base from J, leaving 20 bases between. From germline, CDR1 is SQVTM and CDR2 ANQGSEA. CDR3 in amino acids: CSVGGISGHGTDTQYF. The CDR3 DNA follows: TGCAGCGTGGGGGGAATTAGTGGACACGGCACAGATACGCAGTATTTT.

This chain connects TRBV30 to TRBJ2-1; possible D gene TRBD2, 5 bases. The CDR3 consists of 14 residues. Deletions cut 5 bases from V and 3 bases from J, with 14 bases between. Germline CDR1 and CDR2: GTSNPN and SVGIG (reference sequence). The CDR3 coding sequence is TGTGCCTGGGGGTCAAGCGGAGTCTACAATGAGCAGTTCTTC. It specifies CAWGSSGVYNEQFF. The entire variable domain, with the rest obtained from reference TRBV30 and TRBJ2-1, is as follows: SQTIHQWPATLVQPVGSPLSLECTVEGTSNPNLYWYRQAAGRGLQLLFYSVGIGQISSEVPQNLSASRPQDRQFILSSKKLLLSDSGFYLCAWGSSGVYNEQFFGPGTRLTVL.

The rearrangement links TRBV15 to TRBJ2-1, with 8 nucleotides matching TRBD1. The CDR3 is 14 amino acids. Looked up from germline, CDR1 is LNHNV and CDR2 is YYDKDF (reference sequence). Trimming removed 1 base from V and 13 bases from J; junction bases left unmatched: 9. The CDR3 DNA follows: TGTGCCACCAGCAGAGCCGCGGCAGGGGGCCTCCAGTTCTTC. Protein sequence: CATSRAAAGGLQFF. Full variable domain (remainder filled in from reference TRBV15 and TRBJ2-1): DAMVIQNPRYQVTQFGKPVTLSCSQTLNHNVMYWYQQKSSQAPKLLFHYYDKDFNNEADTPDNFQSRRPNTSFCFLDIRSPGLGDTAMYLCATSRAAAGGLQFFGPGTRLTVL.

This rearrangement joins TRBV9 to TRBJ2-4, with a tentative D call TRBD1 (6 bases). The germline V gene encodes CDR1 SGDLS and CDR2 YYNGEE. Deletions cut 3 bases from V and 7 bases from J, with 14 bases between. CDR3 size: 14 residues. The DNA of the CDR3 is TGTGCCAGCAGCGAGGGGGTCAATAGGAACATTCAGTACTTC. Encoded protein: CASSEGVNRNIQYF.